This TCR beta chain was identified during a study of blood T cells in healthy people across ages. Overall study: About one barcoded beta molecule per two T cells was the capture yield of template switching.

Healthy individuals of Caucasian origin from Russia, aged roughly 6 to 95, served as donors. A second PCR, run for roughly 7 to 12 cycles, used a sample-barcoded 5' primer plus a J-beta primer mix. TCRdb fed the 5' RACE reads into MiXCR, producing one record per CDR3 protein. The data contain 1.5 million to 2 million distinct CDR3 sequences, around half of them singletons. The sequence came from a woman aged 40-49 years in good health. Material: blood.

In nucleotides, the CDR3 is TGTGCCAGCAGATATACCGTTTCGGGGGGCGAAGATACGCAGTATTTT. It yields the protein CASRYTVSGGEDTQYF. V and J are TRBV28 and TRBJ2-3; weak D call: TRBD2 (7 bases). CDR1 and CDR2 from the germline V gene are MDHEN and SYDVKM. V lost 6 bases to trimming and J lost 5 bases, with 21 bases between them. The CDR3 has 16 amino acids.